Listed below are T cell receptor beta chains from one sample, sequenced in a study of response to subunit inactivated influenza vaccine. TCRdb ran MiXCR on the RT-PCR reads and lists one entry per CDR3 protein. The top ten hold approximately 9.9% of the sample, which has around 570,000 distinct CDR3 sequences, around 10% seen once. These data also featured in a second study, about T cells expressing NK-cell markers.

The material was PBMCs from blood, obtained on the day of vaccination. The receptor source for this set is a man in his fifties who received an inactivated influenza vaccine. Both conserved end residues are part of each CDR3. The D gene is left open where the match is weak. Some rows have no size entry. The others give once, few or many, or a class for an expanded clone.

V gene	D gene	clone size	J gene	CDR3 protein	CDR3 DNA
TRBV4-2	.	.	TRBJ2-3	CASSQDRMGGPSTDTQYF	TGTGCCAGCAGCCAAGATAGGATGGGAGGCCCTAGCACAGATACGCAGTATTTT
TRBV5-1	.	few	TRBJ2-5	CASSTGNSGETQYF	TGCGCCAGCAGCACCGGGAACTCAGGGGAGACCCAGTACTTC
TRBV20-1	.	few	TRBJ2-1	CSARTGSSSYNEQFF	TGCAGTGCTAGAACAGGGTCGAGCTCCTACAATGAGCAGTTCTTC
TRBV7-8	.	.	TRBJ2-1	CASSLDAGQGFEQFF	TGTGCCAGCAGCTTAGATGCAGGTCAGGGCTTTGAGCAGTTCTTC
TRBV7-9	TRBD2	many	TRBJ2-3	CASSLSRGVTDTQYF	TGTGCCAGCAGCTTATCTCGGGGGGTCACAGATACGCAGTATTTT
TRBV7-2	.	many	TRBJ2-3	CASSFLVTTDTQYF	TGTGCCAGCAGCTTTCTAGTTACGACAGATACGCAGTATTTT
TRBV6-5	TRBD1	few	TRBJ1-3	CASSYTGGSGNTIYF	TGTGCCAGCAGTTACACAGGGGGCTCTGGAAACACCATATATTTT
TRBV5-5	.	.	TRBJ2-7	CASSLAGTPKFTYEQYF	TGTGCCAGCAGCTTGGCCGGGACACCTAAATTTACCTACGAGCAGTACTTC
TRBV19	.	.	TRBJ2-7	CASSIMDPPYEQYF	TGTGCCAGTAGTATAATGGATCCCCCCTACGAGCAGTACTTC
TRBV20-1	.	many	TRBJ2-1	CSAPLKNEQFF	TGCAGTGCTCCACTAAAGAATGAGCAGTTCTTC
TRBV5-1	.	few	TRBJ1-5	CASSLQGPPEPQHF	TGCGCCAGCAGCTTACAGGGCCCGCCTGAGCCCCAGCATTTT
TRBV12-3/TRBV12-4	TRBD2	.	TRBJ2-1	CASLSGGAENEQFF	TGTGCCAGCCTTAGCGGGGGGGCCGAGAATGAGCAGTTCTTC
TRBV10-2	.	few	TRBJ2-1	CASSESPLGTRSSYNEQFF	TGCGCCAGCAGTGAGTCGCCCCTCGGGACTCGGAGCTCCTACAATGAGCAGTTCTTC
TRBV12-3/TRBV12-4	.	.	TRBJ1-3	CASSLGGGYSGNTIYF	TGTGCCAGCAGTTTGGGGGGGGGATACTCTGGAAACACCATATATTTT
TRBV6-5	TRBD2	.	TRBJ2-7	CASSSSGRLAEQYF	TGTGCCAGCAGTTCTAGCGGGAGGTTAGCCGAGCAGTACTTC
TRBV12-3/TRBV12-4	.	.	TRBJ2-7	CASSPSSEYEQYF	TGTGCCAGCAGTCCCTCGTCCGAGTACGAGCAGTACTTC
TRBV27	.	.	TRBJ1-1	CASGPLNTEAFF	TGTGCCAGCGGACCCCTGAACACTGAAGCTTTCTTT
TRBV12-3/TRBV12-4	.	.	TRBJ2-6	CASSSAFSGANVLTF	TGTGCCAGCAGTTCGGCCTTCTCTGGGGCCAACGTCCTGACTTTC
TRBV6-2/TRBV6-3	.	.	TRBJ1-5	CASSYLQGPNQPQHF	TGTGCCAGCAGTTATTTGCAGGGGCCCAATCAGCCCCAGCATTTT
TRBV7-9	.	few	TRBJ2-7	CASSLESRPSYEQYF	TGTGCCAGCAGCTTAGAGTCCAGACCCTCCTACGAGCAGTACTTC
TRBV20-1	TRBD1	few	TRBJ2-7	CSAPVRDRAYEQYF	TGCAGTGCCCCCGTCCGGGACAGGGCCTACGAGCAGTACTTC
TRBV7-2	TRBD1	few	TRBJ1-4	CASSLRGQGEKLFF	TGTGCCAGCAGCTTACGGGGACAGGGAGAAAAACTGTTTTTT
TRBV5-1	TRBD2	.	TRBJ2-1	CASSPPGLAAEDEQFF	TGCGCCAGCAGTCCTCCGGGACTAGCCGCTGAGGATGAGCAGTTCTTC
TRBV20-1	.	many	TRBJ2-1	CSASHPSSYNEQFF	TGCAGTGCTAGTCATCCTTCCTCCTACAATGAGCAGTTCTTC
TRBV7-9	TRBD1	.	TRBJ2-1	CASSLTRDSTYNEQFF	TGTGCCAGCAGCCTCACCCGGGACAGCACCTACAATGAGCAGTTCTTC
TRBV28	.	few	TRBJ2-3	CASKTERTHTDTQYF	TGTGCCAGCAAGACCGAGAGAACCCACACAGATACGCAGTATTTT
TRBV7-9	.	.	TRBJ1-3	CASSLAGYDGNTIYF	TGTGCCAGCAGCTTAGCAGGGTATGATGGAAACACCATATATTTT
TRBV12-3/TRBV12-4	.	.	TRBJ2-7	CASSLQGFGDEQYF	TGTGCCAGCAGTTTACAGGGATTCGGCGACGAGCAGTACTTC
TRBV11-2	.	once	TRBJ2-1	CASSLFGEEQFF	TGTGCCAGCAGCTTATTCGGGGAAGAGCAGTTCTTC
TRBV6-1	.	.	TRBJ2-3	CASSEQDTQYF	TGTGCCAGCAGTGAACAAGATACGCAGTATTTT
TRBV4-2	TRBD2	few	TRBJ2-3	CASSQGLAGAWRDTQYF	TGTGCCAGCAGCCAAGGTTTGGCGGGAGCTTGGAGAGATACGCAGTATTTT
TRBV6-2/TRBV6-3	.	few	TRBJ2-7	CASSYRAATPGLYYEQYF	TGTGCCAGCAGTTATAGAGCCGCAACACCGGGACTTTACTACGAGCAGTACTTC
TRBV24-1	TRBD1	many	TRBJ2-1	CAGLGDRGFNEQFF	TGTGCCGGTCTAGGGGACAGGGGATTTAATGAGCAGTTCTTC
TRBV7-9	TRBD1	many	TRBJ1-1	CASSADRVGDAFF	TGTGCCAGCAGCGCGGACAGGGTAGGGGATGCTTTCTTT
TRBV4-3	TRBD2	.	TRBJ2-7	CASSQSVLAGREQYF	TGCGCCAGCAGCCAATCCGTTCTAGCGGGACGAGAGCAGTACTTC
TRBV5-1	.	few	TRBJ1-2	CASSLDGTYGYTF	TGCGCCAGCAGCTTGGACGGGACCTATGGCTACACCTTC
TRBV6-4	TRBD2	.	TRBJ2-3	CASSDSYSSGGMNTQYF	TGTGCCAGCAGTGACTCGTATTCTAGCGGGGGGATGAATACGCAGTATTTT
TRBV20-1	TRBD1	few	TRBJ1-5	CSAGTGPPNQPQHF	TGCAGTGCGGGGACAGGTCCACCAAATCAGCCCCAGCATTTT
TRBV7-2	.	few	TRBJ2-3	CASSLLQGTADTQYF	TGTGCCAGCAGCTTATTGCAGGGGACGGCAGATACGCAGTATTTT